A selection of T cell receptor beta chains follows, all from one sample in a study of blood T cell repertoires in COVID-19. Sequencing used immunoSEQ multiplex PCR; TCRdb keeps in-frame clones, though not all of them. Altogether more than 200,000 clones are present, more than 70% being singletons, with the ten largest covering approximately 9%. The sample taken for sequencing was peripheral blood. These receptors were taken from a man aged 40-49 years with active or convalescent COVID-19. The CDR3 runs from the conserved cysteine through the conserved F or W. D genes are given only for firm matches. Clone size is shown for a subset of rows, as once, few, many or a class of expanded clone.

TRBV7-3	TRBJ2-1	NA	NA	CASSLTRTESQFF	TGTGCCAGCAGCTTAACACGGACTGAGTCGCAGTTCTTC
TRBV28	TRBJ1-6	NA	TRBD1	CASSLGDREGSPLHF	TGTGCCAGCAGTTTAGGGGACAGGGAAGGTTCACCCCTCCACTTT
TRBV7-2	TRBJ1-2	NA	NA	CASSYTRQAYGYTF	TGTGCCAGCAGCTATACCCGACAGGCCTATGGCTACACCTTC
TRBV6-1	TRBJ2-5	NA	NA	CASSEVGFQETQYF	TGTGCCAGCAGTGAAGTGGGCTTTCAGGAGACCCAGTACTTC
TRBV6-6	TRBJ1-2	NA	TRBD1	CASSYRTGPNYGYTF	TGTGCCAGCAGTTACCGGACAGGCCCGAACTATGGCTACACCTTC
TRBV6-1	TRBJ2-1	few	TRBD1	CASSEEGTGLNEQFF	TGTGCCAGCAGTGAAGAAGGGACAGGGTTAAATGAGCAGTTCTTC
TRBV5-6	TRBJ2-6	NA	NA	CASSLRQEGAYVLTF	TGTGCCAGCAGCTTGCGCCAGGAGGGGGCCTACGTCCTGACTTTC
TRBV2	TRBJ1-1	NA	TRBD1	CAPRDRGPNTEAFF	TGTGCCCCCCGGGACAGGGGGCCGAACACTGAAGCTTTCTTT
TRBV5-1	TRBJ2-7	NA	NA	CASSLEAGAYYEQYF	TGCGCCAGCAGCTTGGAGGCAGGGGCCTACTACGAGCAGTACTTC
TRBV28	TRBJ1-1	few	NA	CASGTRRGSAFF	TGTGCCAGCGGGACTAGGAGGGGATCGGCTTTCTTT
TRBV18	TRBJ2-7	NA	TRBD2	CASSPSGRSYEQYF	TGTGCCAGCTCACCTAGCGGGAGAAGCTACGAGCAGTACTTC
TRBV21-1	TRBJ1-4	few	NA	CASSPLYRGGEKLFF	TGTGCCAGCAGCCCGCTTTACAGGGGAGGAGAAAAACTGTTTTTT
TRBV5-1	TRBJ2-1	NA	TRBD1	CASSWYSGQVGNEQFF	TGCGCCAGCAGCTGGTATTCGGGACAGGTGGGGAATGAGCAGTTCTTC
TRBV24-1	TRBJ1-1	NA	TRBD1	CATSAGTDTEAFF	TGTGCCACCAGTGCCGGGACAGACACTGAAGCTTTCTTT
TRBV2	TRBJ2-1	NA	TRBD2	CASRGGPGGANEQFF	TGTGCCAGCCGGGGGGGACCGGGAGGGGCTAATGAGCAGTTCTTC
TRBV6-2/TRBV6-3	TRBJ1-1	NA	NA	CASSFNRVGNTEAFF	TGTGCCAGCAGTTTCAACAGGGTGGGGAACACTGAAGCTTTCTTT
TRBV6-5	TRBJ2-7	NA	TRBD1	CASSSNRGPTYEQYF	TGTGCCAGCAGTTCAAACAGGGGGCCGACCTACGAGCAGTACTTC
TRBV7-9	TRBJ2-7	NA	TRBD1	CASSPRGQGIHEQYF	TGTGCCAGCAGCCCCCGAGGACAGGGGATCCACGAGCAGTACTTC
TRBV25-1	TRBJ1-5	few	NA	CASSPLQGGQPQHF	TGTGCCAGCTCTCCGCTGCAGGGCGGTCAGCCCCAGCATTTT
TRBV2	TRBJ2-1	few	TRBD1	CASSTGGGYNEQFF	TGTGCCAGCAGTACAGGGGGTGGCTACAATGAGCAGTTCTTC
TRBV3-1/TRBV3-2	TRBJ2-2	NA	NA	CASSHMGELFF	TGTGCCAGCAGCCATATGGGGGAGCTGTTTTTT
TRBV5-4	TRBJ1-1	NA	NA	CASSLDRQNTEAFF	TGTGCCAGCAGCCTAGACAGGCAGAACACTGAAGCTTTCTTT
TRBV5-6	TRBJ2-7	NA	TRBD2	CASSALAGGEYEQYF	TGTGCCAGCAGCGCGCTAGCGGGGGGGGAGTACGAGCAGTACTTC
TRBV6-2/TRBV6-3	TRBJ2-5	once	NA	CASSQTPQGPQETQYF	TGTGCCAGCAGTCAAACCCCTCAGGGCCCCCAAGAGACCCAGTACTTC
TRBV7-9	TRBJ1-3	NA	TRBD1	CASSSRTGSGNTIYF	TGTGCCAGCAGCTCCCGGACAGGCTCTGGAAACACCATATATTTT
TRBV7-2	TRBJ2-2	NA	NA	CASSLDSQMNTGELFF	TGTGCCAGCAGCTTAGATTCACAGATGAACACCGGGGAGCTGTTTTTT
TRBV29-1	TRBJ1-1	once	NA	CSVHKRQPLNTEAFF	TGCAGCGTTCACAAGCGTCAACCGCTGAACACTGAAGCTTTCTTT
TRBV6-1	TRBJ2-5	NA	TRBD1	CASSEVWTGGRETQYF	TGTGCCAGCAGTGAAGTCTGGACAGGGGGCCGGGAGACCCAGTACTTC
TRBV5-4	TRBJ2-1	NA	NA	CASSFGGLGNEQFF	TGTGCCAGCAGCTTCGGGGGATTGGGCAATGAGCAGTTCTTC
TRBV19	TRBJ1-5	NA	NA	CASSISGPHQPQHF	TGTGCCAGTAGTATTTCAGGGCCCCATCAGCCCCAGCATTTT
TRBV28	TRBJ1-6	NA	TRBD1	CASSLVEGQKNSPLHF	TGTGCCAGCAGTTTAGTAGAGGGACAGAAAAATTCACCCCTCCACTTT
TRBV3-1/TRBV3-2	TRBJ2-7	once	TRBD2	CASSQTSGGIYEQYF	TGTGCCAGCAGCCAAACTAGCGGGGGAATCTACGAGCAGTACTTC
TRBV19	TRBJ1-5	NA	NA	CASSQGQPQHF	TGTGCCAGTAGCCAGGGTCAGCCCCAGCATTTT
TRBV19	TRBJ1-2	NA	TRBD1	CASTFDRGNGYTF	TGTGCCAGTACCTTCGACAGGGGGAATGGCTACACCTTC
TRBV7-6	TRBJ1-1	NA	NA	CASRLDTLNTEAFF	TGTGCCAGCAGGCTTGACACCTTGAACACTGAAGCTTTCTTT
TRBV18	TRBJ2-3	NA	TRBD2	CASSPPGTSLDTQYF	TGTGCCAGCTCACCACCCGGGACTAGCTTAGATACGCAGTATTTT
TRBV7-2	TRBJ1-2	few	TRBD1	CASSINLRDSYGYTF	TGTGCCAGCAGCATAAACCTCCGGGACAGCTATGGCTACACCTTC
TRBV30	TRBJ1-6	once	TRBD1	CAWRGQGLGSPLHF	TGTGCCTGGAGAGGACAGGGTTTGGGTTCACCCCTCCACTTT
TRBV30	TRBJ1-2	NA	NA	CAWDGGRYGYTF	TGTGCCTGGGACGGGGGACGGTATGGCTACACCTTC
TRBV11-2	TRBJ1-2	many	TRBD1	CASSSTAGGQNYGYTF	TGTGCCAGCAGCTCCACCGCGGGGGGACAGAACTATGGCTACACCTTC
TRBV7-9	TRBJ1-4	NA	NA	CASSPEGEEKLFF	TGTGCCAGCAGCCCTGAGGGGGAGGAAAAACTGTTTTTT
TRBV27	TRBJ2-4	NA	NA	CASSVTVVAKNIQYF	TGTGCCAGCAGTGTGACAGTTGTAGCCAAAAACATTCAGTACTTC
TRBV7-9	TRBJ2-7	NA	TRBD1	CASSLGPGQGGGEQYF	TGTGCCAGCAGCTTAGGCCCGGGACAGGGCGGAGGGGAGCAGTACTTC
TRBV3-1/TRBV3-2	TRBJ2-3	NA	TRBD2	CASSKRTSGGAGTQYF	TGTGCCAGCAGCAAAAGGACTAGCGGGGGGGCCGGTACGCAGTATTTT
TRBV5-1	TRBJ1-6	NA	TRBD1	CASSRGQVGDNSPLHF	TGCGCCAGCAGCAGGGGACAGGTTGGCGATAATTCACCCCTCCACTTT
TRBV24-1	TRBJ1-1	NA	NA	CATSGQTHTEAFF	TGTGCCACCAGTGGACAGACACACACTGAAGCTTTCTTT
TRBV6-5	TRBJ1-2	once	NA	CASSYRGLGYGYTF	TGTGCCAGCAGTTATAGGGGCTTGGGATATGGCTACACCTTC
TRBV19	TRBJ2-7	NA	NA	CASSKPGGPYEQYF	TGTGCCAGTAGTAAACCAGGGGGGCCCTACGAGCAGTACTTC
TRBV7-2	TRBJ2-2	NA	TRBD1	CASSNTGARRELFF	TGTGCCAGCAGTAACACAGGGGCCCGCCGGGAGCTGTTTTTT
TRBV29-1	TRBJ1-2	NA	NA	CSVEGSRGSGYTF	TGCAGCGTTGAAGGGTCGCGGGGGTCTGGCTACACCTTC
TRBV24-1	TRBJ1-2	NA	NA	CATRAQGGGYTF	TGTGCCACCAGGGCCCAGGGTGGTGGCTACACCTTC
TRBV10-2	TRBJ2-3	few	TRBD1	CASSPGTASTDTQYF	TGCGCCAGCAGCCCCGGGACAGCCAGCACAGATACGCAGTATTTT
TRBV20-1	TRBJ1-1	NA	TRBD1	CSANRGPEAFF	TGCAGTGCTAACAGGGGCCCTGAAGCTTTCTTT
TRBV28	TRBJ1-2	NA	NA	CASSTSGGVGYTF	TGTGCCAGCAGTACCTCTGGGGGGGTTGGCTACACCTTC
TRBV3-1/TRBV3-2	TRBJ2-3	once	NA	CASSHRSADTQYF	TGTGCCAGCAGCCACCGTAGCGCAGATACGCAGTATTTT
TRBV2	TRBJ1-4	NA	NA	CASSLDGTAAWGELFF	TGTGCCAGCAGCCTTGATGGGACCGCAGCATGGGGGGAACTGTTTTTT
TRBV4-2	TRBJ2-1	NA	NA	CASSRRDFLSYNEQFF	TGTGCCAGCAGCCGCCGGGACTTTCTCTCCTACAATGAGCAGTTCTTC
TRBV5-1	TRBJ2-2	NA	TRBD1	CASSFWTGWSGELFF	TGCGCCAGCAGCTTTTGGACAGGGTGGTCCGGGGAGCTGTTTTTT
TRBV16	TRBJ2-3	once	TRBD1	CASSSGTVGYTDTQYF	TGTGCCAGTTCATCCGGGACAGTAGGTTACACAGATACGCAGTATTTT
TRBV15	TRBJ2-5	NA	TRBD2	CATSRGLAGGQETQYF	TGTGCCACCAGCAGGGGACTAGCGGGGGGCCAAGAGACCCAGTACTTC